The 29 T cell receptor beta chains listed next were all sequenced from one sample in a study of blood T cells in healthy people across ages. The authors ran a second PCR of about 6 to 12 cycles using a sample-barcoded 5' primer and a J-beta primer mix. TCRdb re-called the 5' RACE reads through MiXCR, storing one row per CDR3 protein. The table records 850,000 to 1,000,000 distinct CDR3 sequences, 48% of them present only once. Sequenced sample: blood. These receptors were taken from a man aged 25-45 years in good health.

This clonotype showed up just once. The CDR3 loop reads CASKRRGGSYEQYF. In nucleotides, the CDR3 is TGTGCCAGCAAAAGGCGGGGGGGCTCTTACGAGCAGTACTTC. The V call is TRBV13, the J call TRBJ2-7; 9 positions match TRBD2. CDR1 PRHDT and CDR2 FYEKMQ come from the germline V gene (reference sequence). The CDR3 contains 14 residues. Unmatched junction bases numbered 8, after V lost 7 bases and J lost 4 bases.

This clonotype was found a few times. J is TRBJ2-7 and V is TRBV28; unclear D gene. Trimming left V 8 bases short and J 2 bases short, with 19 bases between. CDR1 is MDHEN and CDR2 is SYDVKM in the germline V gene. CDR3 length equals 15 residues. This chain's CDR3 is CASRYSHDPTYEQYF. In DNA, the CDR3 is TGTGCCAGCCGTTACTCCCATGACCCCACCTACGAGCAGTACTTC.

This clonotype was seen a few times. This chain links TRBV3-1 with TRBJ1-4, with D unclear. Trimming removed 4 bases at V and 4 bases at J, with 16 bases between. Germline V CDR1 and CDR2: LGHDT, YNNKEL (reference sequence). The CDR3 is made up of 16 amino acids. CDR3 sequence (DNA): TGTGCCAGCAGCCCCTCTTGGAGGTTTAATAATGAAAAACTGTTTTTT. Translation gives CASSPSWRFNNEKLFF.

The sample holds a few counts of this clonotype. The chain joins TRBV29-1 to TRBJ2-1, with TRBD2 identical over 7 bases. The CDR3 has 13 residues. V gave up 4 bases and J gave up 7 bases; unmatched junction bases: 7. Germline CDR1 is SQVTM and CDR2 is ANQGSEA. The CDR3 DNA reads TGCAGCGTTGTACCGGGGGGTTGGAATGAGCAGTTCTTC. It encodes CSVVPGGWNEQFF.

The chain uses TRBV3-1 and TRBJ2-5; 14 bases fit TRBD2. The germline V gene encodes CDR1 LGHDT and CDR2 YNNKEL (reference sequence). The CDR3 contains 19 residues. Losses at the gene ends were 1 base for V and 3 bases for J; bases not matched to a gene: 10. The CDR3 loop is CASSQVSSQGLAGEETQYF. The CDR3 nucleotides read TGTGCCAGCAGCCAAGTCTCTTCCCAGGGACTAGCGGGGGAAGAGACCCAGTACTTC.

V and J are TRBV12-3 or TRBV12-4 and TRBJ2-3; D uncertain. The germline V and J ends were trimmed by 7 bases and 2 bases, with 10 bases remaining between them. The CDR3 covers 13 residues. The CDR3 spells CASTRRNTDTQYF. The DNA for the CDR3 is TGTGCCAGCACCCGAAGGAACACAGATACGCAGTATTTT.

This clonotype was seen only a few times. V is TRBV20-1 and J is TRBJ2-7; possibly TRBD2 for D (6 bases). Trimming left V 3 bases short and J 6 bases short, with 18 bases between. The V gene's germline CDR1 is DFQATT and CDR2 SNEGSKA (reference sequence). The CDR3 has 14 amino acids. The CDR3 coding sequence is TGCAGTGCTAGGTCCGGGACGGGGGTATCCGAGCAGTACTTC. It yields the protein CSARSGTGVSEQYF.

This clonotype was seen a few times. The chain links TRBV4-3 to TRBJ1-6, with a weak D call TRBD1 (5 bases). Looked up from germline, CDR1 is LGHNA and CDR2 is YSLEER. The CDR3 has 16 residues. The V end lost 0 bases, the J end lost 4 bases, and 10 bases lay between the germline ends. The CDR3 sequence is CASSQDRQGYNSPLHF. In DNA form, the CDR3 reads TGCGCCAGCAGCCAAGATCGGCAGGGTTATAATTCACCCCTCCACTTT.

The chain uses TRBV20-1 and TRBJ1-6; 9 positions match TRBD1. Trimming removed 3 bases from V and 0 bases from J; junction bases left unmatched: 3. Per germline, CDR1 DFQATT and CDR2 SNEGSKA (reference sequence). The CDR3 consists of 16 residues. The CDR3 bases are TGCAGTGCTAGGGAGGACAGGGGCTCCTATAATTCACCCCTCCACTTT. It specifies CSAREDRGSYNSPLHF.

V gene TRBV6-2 or TRBV6-3 combines with J gene TRBJ1-4, with D hard to call. Germline CDR1 reads MNHEY; CDR2 reads SVGEGT. The CDR3 has 14 residues. Trimming took 2 bases from V and 13 from J, leaving 17 bases between them. CDR3 bases: TGTGCCAGCAGTTACGGAGAGGGAACGACGGGACTGTTTTTT. Encoded protein: CASSYGEGTTGLFF.

This clonotype was counted a few times. The chain is built from TRBV20-1 and TRBJ2-1; tentative D call: TRBD2 (5 bases). The CDR3 sequence is 12 residues long. Germline lookup yields CDR1 DFQATT and CDR2 SNEGSKA (reference sequence). V was trimmed by 3 bases and J by 8 bases, leaving 11 bases between them. The CDR3, as DNA: TGCAGTGCTAGGGATAGGGAGCATGAGCAGTTCTTC. Its protein product is CSARDREHEQFF.

The chain combines TRBV3-1 with TRBJ2-3, with unresolved D. V shed 7 bases and J shed 0 bases, with 14 bases lying between them. Germline CDR1 is LGHDT and CDR2 is YNNKEL (reference sequence). The CDR3 is made up of 15 amino acids. DNA for the CDR3: TGTGCCAGCACCCCGGGTTCCTTTAGCACAGATACGCAGTATTTT. It codes for CASTPGSFSTDTQYF.

CDR3 DNA sequence: TGTGCCAGCAGTCCGACAGGGGTCTTAACCTACGAGCAGTACTTC. Encoded protein: CASSPTGVLTYEQYF. V is TRBV28 and J is TRBJ2-7, with 8 nucleotides matching TRBD1. The CDR3 loop spans 15 amino acids. Germline-derived CDR1 and CDR2 are MDHEN and SYDVKM. The V segment lost 5 bases and the J segment 2 bases; nucleotides outside the gene matches: 8.

This clonotype was found many times. The chain links TRBV6-6 to TRBJ2-5; 13 bases agree with TRBD2. The CDR3 loop spans 13 amino acids. Trimming at V came to 8 bases and at J to 3 bases, leaving 0 bases not matched to a gene. Germline CDR1 MNHNY, CDR2 SVGAGI (reference sequence). CDR3 amino acids: CASGTSGEETQYF. CDR3 DNA: TGTGCCAGCGGGACTAGCGGGGAAGAGACCCAGTACTTC.

Points on this clonotype: Sequence at one end of the junction differs from germline and may be a read error. The chain is built from TRBV3-1 and TRBJ2-7; unclear D gene. The CDR3 spans 13 residues. Germline loops: CDR1 LGHDT, CDR2 YNNKEL (reference sequence). The CDR3 protein is CASSQGGTYERYF. DNA for the CDR3: TGTGCCAGCAGCCAAGGCGGAACCTACGAGCGGTACTTC.

This clonotype appeared once. The gene calls are TRBV5-1 and TRBJ2-5; D ambiguous. The J call is in doubt because the DNA end fits TRBJ2-7 better. From germline, CDR1 is SGHRS and CDR2 YFSETQ. This CDR3 comprises 14 residues. As DNA, the CDR3 is TGCGCCAGCAGCTTAGTCCAAATCGGCGACGAGCAGTACTTC. Amino acid sequence: CASSLVQIGDEQYF.

The chain joins TRBV20-1 to TRBJ2-3; 12 positions agree with TRBD2. The CDR3 has 14 residues. Germline-derived CDR1 and CDR2 are DFQATT and SNEGSKA (reference sequence). With V trimmed by 1 base and J by 5 bases, 1 base remained unmatched. CDR3 loop: CSARGTSGEDTQYF. CDR3 bases: TGCAGTGCTAGAGGGACTAGCGGGGAAGATACGCAGTATTTT.

The rearrangement links TRBV27 to TRBJ2-1; 11 nucleotides agree with TRBD2. V shed 5 bases and J 3 bases; nucleotides not matched to a gene: 12. Germline loops: CDR1 MNHEY, CDR2 SMNVEV (reference sequence). The CDR3 loop spans 18 amino acids. The CDR3 DNA follows: TGTGCCAGCAGTCCTTCTAGCGGGGGGCTTCGGCACTACAATGAGCAGTTCTTC. Translation gives CASSPSSGGLRHYNEQFF.

CDR3 loop: CASSWGSGTGEGYTF. CDR3 in DNA: TGCGCCAGCAGCTGGGGGTCTGGGACAGGGGAAGGCTACACCTTC. This chain uses TRBV5-1 with TRBJ1-2; 10 nucleotides line up with TRBD1. Losses at the gene ends were 3 bases for V and 8 bases for J; bases not matched to a gene: 10. CDR1 and CDR2 from the germline V gene are SGHRS and YFSETQ. The CDR3 contains 15 residues.

The chain combines TRBV3-1 with TRBJ2-1; TRBD2 agrees at 11 bases. V gave up 1 base and J gave up 10 bases; unmatched junction bases: 9. Germline values: CDR1 LGHDT, CDR2 YNNKEL (reference sequence). CDR3 length: 16 amino acids. The chain's CDR3 is CASSQVTSGSSWEQFF. The DNA of the CDR3 is TGTGCCAGCAGCCAAGTAACTAGCGGGAGTTCGTGGGAGCAGTTCTTC.

CDR3 coding DNA: TGTGCCAGCAGCTTATCAACCAACGGGGAGACCCAGTACTTC. Translation gives CASSLSTNGETQYF. This chain connects TRBV6-5 to TRBJ2-5, with D uncertain. Germline V gives CDR1 MNHEY, CDR2 SVGAGI. This CDR3 contains 14 residues. V was pared by 6 bases and J by 5 bases, with 16 bases between.

The chain employs TRBV11-2 and TRBJ2-3; 9 bases align to TRBD2. V shed 3 bases, J shed 5 bases, and the junction held 9 bases outside the gene matches. CDR1 and CDR2 (germline): SGHAT, FQNNGV. This CDR3 is 16 amino acids long. The CDR3 DNA reads as TGTGCCAGCAGCTTTAGCCTAGCGGGGTTGAGAGATACGCAGTATTTT. Residues: CASSFSLAGLRDTQYF.

This chain uses TRBV18 with TRBJ2-7; 7 nucleotides line up with TRBD1. The trim removed 3 bases at V and 6 bases at J, leaving 8 bases unmatched. Germline V gene data show CDR1 as KGHSH and CDR2 as LQKENI. This CDR3 has 14 residues. The CDR3 nucleotides read TGTGCCAGCTCACCGTGGCAGGGGGTCGCCGAGCAGTACTTC. Its protein product is CASSPWQGVAEQYF.

The chain joins TRBV6-2 or TRBV6-3 to TRBJ2-3, with unresolved D. CDR1 and CDR2 from the germline V gene are MNHEY and SVGEGT. Trimming pared 6 bases from V and 8 bases from J, leaving 15 bases between. CDR3 length: 13 amino acids. The CDR3 sequence is CASRNVPLGTQYF. The CDR3 DNA is TGTGCCAGCAGGAACGTGCCCCTTGGTACGCAGTATTTT.

This clonotype was seen only a few times. The chain has TRBV7-2 and TRBJ2-7, with D uncertain. Germline loops: CDR1 SGHTA, CDR2 FQGNSA. The germline V and J ends were trimmed by 4 bases and 4 bases, with 23 bases remaining between them. This CDR3 has 17 residues. The CDR3 reads CASSSKVGSLGRYEQYF. DNA of the CDR3: TGTGCCAGCAGCTCAAAAGTGGGGTCCTTGGGCCGGTACGAGCAGTACTTC.

The chain employs TRBV10-3 and TRBJ1-6; D is unclear. The germline gives CDR1 ENHRY, CDR2 SYGVKD. The CDR3 is made up of 15 amino acids. V lost 6 bases, J lost 7 bases, and 16 bases lay in between. The CDR3 coding sequence is TGTGCCATCAGCGTCCGACAAAGAACAAATTCACCCCTCCACTTT. It is translated as CAISVRQRTNSPLHF.

The V gene is TRBV10-3, the J gene TRBJ2-7; TRBD1 might be the D (5 bases). V lost 3 bases, J lost 3 bases, and 6 bases lay in between. CDR1 and CDR2 from the germline V gene are ENHRY and SYGVKD. The CDR3 is 12 amino acids. CDR3 coding DNA: TGTGCCATCAGTGAACAGGTCTACGAGCAGTACTTC. Translating gives CAISEQVYEQYF.

This clonotype was seen a few times. This chain joins TRBV4-3 and TRBJ2-5; 8 bases match TRBD1. The assigned J gene may be wrong: the sequence end matches TRBJ2-7 better. CDR3 length equals 16 residues. Looked up from germline, CDR1 is LGHNA and CDR2 is YSLEER. The CDR3 loop reads CASSQDRTGPFYEQYF. DNA of the CDR3: TGCGCCAGCAGCCAAGATCGGACAGGGCCTTTCTACGAGCAGTACTTC.

This chain uses TRBV7-8 with TRBJ1-5; D is undetermined. The CDR3 extends over 16 amino acids. Trimming took off 1 base at V and 6 bases at J, with 16 bases between the two ends. CDR1 and CDR2 (germline): SGHVS, FQNEAQ. The DNA for the CDR3 is TGTGCCAGCAGCTTAGATAGACCGACGAATCCTCAGCCCCAGCATTTT. Its protein is CASSLDRPTNPQPQHF.